This record concerns one TCR beta chain sequence. The data stem from a study of blood T cell repertoires in COVID-19. Looking at the study overall: Samples came from the United States, Italy and Spain, spanning acute and convalescent COVID-19. Sources were T cells, B-cell-depleted T cells, or PBMCs; the material itself was cDNA or gDNA.

Authors' data handling: Cell counts per sample came from amplifying reference gene primers. The assay was immunoSEQ multiplex PCR, and TCRdb's table has in-frame clones only and misses some. V and J calls and clone size are copied from that table; D and trimming were computed from the DNA. This sample carries roughly 670,000 clones, approximately 90% of them seen once, and the ten largest clones take 0.2% to 0.3%. This TCR derives from a woman aged 18-29 years with acute or convalescent COVID-19. The sample comprised peripheral blood.

As DNA, the CDR3 is TGTGCCAGTCTACCGGGGGGGACAGGGGGCGCGTGGGTTTCGGGACCCCTCCACTTT. Its protein is CASLPGGTGGAWVSGPLHF. This rearrangement joins TRBV19 to TRBJ1-6; TRBD1 matches 12 bases. This CDR3 is 19 amino acids long. J lost 12 bases, V lost 8 bases, and 23 bases had no gene match. The germline gives CDR1 LNHDA, CDR2 SQIVND (reference sequence).